The 14 T cell receptor beta chains given below trace back to one sample, sequenced in a study of a mutant IDH1 vaccine in newly diagnosed glioma. No antigen has been assigned to these receptors. Time point reported: week 47, end of study. Mutant IDH1 20-mer peptide, at 300 ug, made up each vaccine dose, with topical imiquimod. Clones were sequenced by immunoSEQ multiplex PCR, and TCRdb holds only the in-frame ones, with some missing. Among about 94,000 clones listed, around 92% were seen once. Material: PBMCs, obtained from a glioma patient whose treatment included an IDH1 peptide vaccine. Receptors originate from a woman aged 45-59 years with glioma.

The gene calls are TRBV15 and TRBJ2-7; 8 bases line up with TRBD1. This CDR3 is built from 13 residues. After removal of 6 bases from V and 3 bases from J, the junction contained 4 bases not matched to a gene. Germline V CDR1 and CDR2: LNHNV, YYDKDF (reference sequence). The CDR3 DNA reads as TGTGCCACCAGTTACAGGGGGTTCTACGAGCAGTACTTC. Amino acid sequence: CATSYRGFYEQYF.

V usage is TRBV30 and J usage is TRBJ2-1; the D gene is possibly TRBD1 (5 bases). Germline CDR1 GTSNPN, CDR2 SVGIG (reference sequence). The CDR3 extends over 12 amino acids. The ends were cut back, 1 base at V and 12 bases at J, with 13 bases in the middle. In DNA form, the CDR3 reads TGTGCCTGGAGTGGGGGCCGTCTGGGGCAGTTCTTC. This codes for CAWSGGRLGQFF.

V and J are TRBV5-4 and TRBJ1-3, with D perhaps matching TRBD1 (5 bases). The CDR3 length is 15 residues. CDR1 is SGHNT, CDR2 YYREEE, per germline (reference sequence). V was cut by 4 bases and J by 4 bases, with 15 bases left in between. The CDR3, as DNA: TGTGCCAGCAGCCCAAACGGGGGTGCCGGAAACACCATATATTTT. Translating it yields CASSPNGGAGNTIYF.

The chain is built from TRBV5-4 and TRBJ2-1, with 16 bases identical to TRBD2. V lost 0 bases and J lost 7; bases outside the gene matches: 1. This CDR3 has 16 residues. CDR1 and CDR2 (germline): SGHNT, YYREEE (reference sequence). CDR3 nucleotide sequence: TGTGCCAGCAGCTTGGGGGGACTAGCGGGAGGGAATGAGCAGTTCTTC. Translation: CASSLGGLAGGNEQFF. Full variable domain (rest looked up from reference TRBV5-4 and TRBJ2-1): ETGVTQSPTHLIKTRGQQVTLRCSSQSGHNTVSWYQQALGQGPQFIFQYYREEENGRGNFPPRFSGLQFPNYSSELNVNALELDDSALYLCASSLGGLAGGNEQFFGPGTRLTVL.

This chain links TRBV5-1 with TRBJ2-5; the D gene is possibly TRBD2 (5 bases). Germline V CDR1 and CDR2: SGHRS, YFSETQ. The V and J ends lost 2 bases and 1 base respectively, with 9 bases between them. The CDR3 spans 14 residues. DNA of the CDR3: TGCGCCAGCAGCTTCGGACTTCTCCAAGAGACCCAGTACTTC. Its protein is CASSFGLLQETQYF.

This sequence joins TRBV5-1 and TRBJ2-7, with 9 bases fitting TRBD1. Germline assignment: CDR1 SGHRS and CDR2 YFSETQ. Trimming at V came to 3 bases and at J to 4 bases, leaving 8 bases not matched to a gene. This CDR3 has 15 amino acids. CDR3 in amino acids: CASSSVYRGLYEQYF. The CDR3 nucleotides are TGCGCCAGCAGCTCCGTCTACAGGGGGCTGTACGAGCAGTACTTC.

V and J are TRBV4-1 and TRBJ2-3; 9 positions agree with TRBD2. Germline CDR1 reads MGHRA; CDR2 reads YSYEKL. Unmatched junction bases numbered 8, after V lost 1 base and J lost 3 bases. The CDR3 consists of 17 residues. The CDR3 bases are TGCGCCAGCAGCCAAGGAGGAGCGGGAGGCCGAACAGATACGCAGTATTTT. This translates into CASSQGGAGGRTDTQYF.

The chain combines TRBV7-9 with TRBJ2-1, with D perhaps TRBD1 or TRBD2 (6 bases each). This CDR3 is 16 amino acids long. In germline, CDR1 is SEHNR, CDR2 FQNEAQ (reference sequence). Trimming removed 4 bases from V and 1 base from J, with 14 bases in between. The CDR3 coding sequence is TGTGCCAGCAGCTCCGACGGGGGCGCGTCCTACAATGAGCAGTTCTTC. It translates to CASSSDGGASYNEQFF.

V and J are TRBV5-6 and TRBJ2-7; D is perhaps TRBD1 or TRBD2 (5 bases each). From germline, CDR1 is SGHDT and CDR2 YYEEEE. V lost 4 bases and J 0 bases, leaving 14 bases between the germline ends. This CDR3 has 15 amino acids. The CDR3 here is CASSAGTQLSYEQYF. As DNA, the CDR3 is TGTGCCAGCAGCGCCGGGACCCAACTCTCCTACGAGCAGTACTTC.

The genes are TRBV13 and TRBJ1-6; the D gene is possibly TRBD1 (6 bases). The CDR3 extends over 14 amino acids. Germline lookup yields CDR1 PRHDT and CDR2 FYEKMQ (reference sequence). Trimming cost V 0 bases and J 9 bases, with 9 bases left between them. CDR3 bases: TGTGCCAGCAGCTTAGGACAGGGCGCTTCACCCCTCCACTTT. Residues: CASSLGQGASPLHF.

This sequence joins TRBV7-9 and TRBJ1-5; D is uncertain. The germline gives CDR1 SEHNR, CDR2 FQNEAQ (reference sequence). V was pared by 5 bases and J by 4 bases, with 18 bases between. The length of the CDR3 is 16 residues. The CDR3 reads CASSDGVDLYNQPQHF. The CDR3 coding sequence is TGTGCCAGCAGCGACGGGGTCGATCTATATAATCAGCCCCAGCATTTT.

The chain carries TRBV28 and TRBJ1-4; D not resolved. This CDR3 has 16 residues. Per germline, CDR1 MDHEN and CDR2 SYDVKM. The germline V and J ends were trimmed by 2 bases and 1 base, with 11 bases remaining between them. CDR3 sequence: CASSLAPGGTNEKLFF. The CDR3, as DNA: TGTGCCAGCAGTTTAGCCCCTGGAGGAACTAATGAAAAACTGTTTTTT.

V gene TRBV29-1 combines with J gene TRBJ1-5; possibly TRBD1 for D (6 bases). Trimming cost V 6 bases and J 5 bases, with 17 bases left between them. From germline, CDR1 is SQVTM and CDR2 ANQGSEA. The length of the CDR3 is 14 residues. CDR3 coding DNA: TGCAGCGTGGGGGCTTCCGGGACACATCAGCCCCAGCATTTT. It specifies CSVGASGTHQPQHF.

The rearrangement uses TRBV5-1 and TRBJ1-1; D unclear. V shed 0 bases and J shed 2 bases, with 11 bases lying between them. The CDR3 covers 15 residues. Germline V CDR1 and CDR2: SGHRS, YFSETQ. The CDR3 DNA reads as TGCGCCAGCAGCTTGGTATTGGAAGGAAACACTGAAGCTTTCTTT. This codes for CASSLVLEGNTEAFF.